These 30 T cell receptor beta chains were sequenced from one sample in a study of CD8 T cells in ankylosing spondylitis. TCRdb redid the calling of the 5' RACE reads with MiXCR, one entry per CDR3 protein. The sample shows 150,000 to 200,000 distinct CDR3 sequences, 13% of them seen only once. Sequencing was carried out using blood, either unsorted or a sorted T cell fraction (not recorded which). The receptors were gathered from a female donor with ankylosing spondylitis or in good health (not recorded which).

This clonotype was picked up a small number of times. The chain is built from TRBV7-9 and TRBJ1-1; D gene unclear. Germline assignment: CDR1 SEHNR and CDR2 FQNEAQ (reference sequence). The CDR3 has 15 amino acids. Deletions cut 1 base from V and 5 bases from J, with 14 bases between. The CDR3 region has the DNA TGTGCCAGCAGCTTAGTTGGCAGGATGATGACTGAAGCTTTCTTT. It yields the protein CASSLVGRMMTEAFF.

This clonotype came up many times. CDR3 sequence reads: CATSDPEGVYNEQFF. As DNA, the CDR3 is TGTGCCACCAGTGACCCCGAGGGGGTCTACAATGAGCAGTTCTTC. The chain carries TRBV24-1 and TRBJ2-1; perhaps TRBD1 as D (6 bases). The CDR3 runs to 15 residues. CDR1 is KGHDR, CDR2 SFDVKD, per germline. Deletions cut 4 bases from V and 3 bases from J, with 12 bases between.

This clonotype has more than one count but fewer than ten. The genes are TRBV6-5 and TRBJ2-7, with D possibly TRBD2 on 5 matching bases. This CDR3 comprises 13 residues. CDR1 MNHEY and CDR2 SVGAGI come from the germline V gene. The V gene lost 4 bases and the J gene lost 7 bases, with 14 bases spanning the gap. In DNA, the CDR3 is TGTGCCAGCAGTTTTCCGGGGATGGGTGAGCAGTACTTC. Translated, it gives CASSFPGMGEQYF.

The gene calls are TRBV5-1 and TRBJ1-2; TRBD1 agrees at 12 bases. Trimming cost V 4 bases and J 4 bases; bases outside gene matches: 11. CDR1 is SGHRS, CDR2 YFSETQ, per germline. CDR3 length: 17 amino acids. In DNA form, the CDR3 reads TGCGCCAGCAGCCTTGGGACAGGGGGCGCAGGAGGCTATGGCTACACCTTC. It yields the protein CASSLGTGGAGGYGYTF.

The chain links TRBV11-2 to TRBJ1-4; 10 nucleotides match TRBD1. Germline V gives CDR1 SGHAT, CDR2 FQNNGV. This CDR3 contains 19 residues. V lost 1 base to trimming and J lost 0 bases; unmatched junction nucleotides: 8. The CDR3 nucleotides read TGTGCCAGCAGCTTAGTGGGACAGGGGTACCATGCAACTAATGAAAAACTGTTTTTT. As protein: CASSLVGQGYHATNEKLFF.

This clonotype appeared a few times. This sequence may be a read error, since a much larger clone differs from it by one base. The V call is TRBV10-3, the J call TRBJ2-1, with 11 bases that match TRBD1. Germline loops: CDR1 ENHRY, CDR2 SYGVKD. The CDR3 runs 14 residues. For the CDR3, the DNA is TGTACCATCAGGCCGGGACAGGGGGACAATGAGCAGTTCTTC. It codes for CTIRPGQGDNEQFF.

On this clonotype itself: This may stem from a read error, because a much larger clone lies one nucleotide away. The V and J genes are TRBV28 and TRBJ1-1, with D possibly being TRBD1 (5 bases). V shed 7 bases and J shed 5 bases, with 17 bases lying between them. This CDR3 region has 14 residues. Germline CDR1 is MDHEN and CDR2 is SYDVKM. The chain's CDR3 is CASTGEGTWTEAFF. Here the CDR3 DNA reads TGTGCCAGCACGGGTGAGGGGACTTGGACTGAAGCTTTCTTT. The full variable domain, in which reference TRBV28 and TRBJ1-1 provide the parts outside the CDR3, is DVKVTQSSRYLVKRTGEKVFLECVQDMDHENMFWYRQDPGLGLRLIYFSYDVKMKEKGDIPEGYSVSREKKERFSLILESASTNQTSMYLCASTGEGTWTEAFFGQGTRLTVV.

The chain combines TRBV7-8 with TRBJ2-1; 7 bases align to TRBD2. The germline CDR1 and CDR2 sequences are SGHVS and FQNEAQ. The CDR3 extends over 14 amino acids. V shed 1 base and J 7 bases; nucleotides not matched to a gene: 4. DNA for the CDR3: TGTGCCAGCAGCTTAGTTGGTAGCGGGAATGAGCAGTTCTTC. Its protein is CASSLVGSGNEQFF.

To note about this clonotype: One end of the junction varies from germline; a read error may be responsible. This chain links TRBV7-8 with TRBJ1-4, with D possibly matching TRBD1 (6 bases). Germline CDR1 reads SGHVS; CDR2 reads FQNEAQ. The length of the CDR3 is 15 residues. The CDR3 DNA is TGTGCCGGCAGCTTCAGGGGTCCAACTAATGAAAAACTGTTTTTT. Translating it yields CAGSFRGPTNEKLFF.

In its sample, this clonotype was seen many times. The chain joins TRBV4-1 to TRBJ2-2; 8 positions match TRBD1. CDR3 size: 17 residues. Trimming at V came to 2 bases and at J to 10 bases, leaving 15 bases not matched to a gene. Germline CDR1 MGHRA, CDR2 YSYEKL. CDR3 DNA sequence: TGCGCCAGCAGCCAACCGGACAGGGCAAATCAACGGGAGGAGCTGTTTTTT. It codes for CASSQPDRANQREELFF.

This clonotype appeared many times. The CDR3, as DNA: TGCAGCGTTGAAGACAGGGGGGTTCAGTACTTC. Amino acids: CSVEDRGVQYF. The gene calls are TRBV29-1 and TRBJ2-4; a possible D gene is TRBD1 (7 bases). Germline V gives CDR1 SQVTM, CDR2 ANQGSEA. Trimming cost V 0 bases and J 11 bases, with 8 bases left between them. This CDR3 spans 11 amino acids.

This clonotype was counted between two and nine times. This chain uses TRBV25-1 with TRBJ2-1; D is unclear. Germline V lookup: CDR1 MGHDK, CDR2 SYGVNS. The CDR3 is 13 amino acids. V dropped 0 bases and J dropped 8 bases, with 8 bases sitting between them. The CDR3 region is CASSEYSRYEQFF. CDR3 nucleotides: TGTGCCAGCAGTGAATATAGCCGGTATGAGCAGTTCTTC.

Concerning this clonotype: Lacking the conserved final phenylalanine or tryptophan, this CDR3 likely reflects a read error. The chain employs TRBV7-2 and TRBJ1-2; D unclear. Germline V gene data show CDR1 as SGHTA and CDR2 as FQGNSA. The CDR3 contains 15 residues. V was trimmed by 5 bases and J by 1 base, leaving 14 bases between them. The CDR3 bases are TGTGCCAGCAGCCCCCCCTACGGCCGTAACTATGGCTACACCCTC. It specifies CASSPPYGRNYGYTL.

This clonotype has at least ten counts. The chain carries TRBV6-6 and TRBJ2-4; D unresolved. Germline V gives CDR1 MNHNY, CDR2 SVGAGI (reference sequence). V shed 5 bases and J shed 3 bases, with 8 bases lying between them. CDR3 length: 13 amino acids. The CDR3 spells CASSGLVKNIQYF. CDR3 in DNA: TGTGCCAGCAGTGGCCTAGTCAAAAACATTCAGTACTTC.

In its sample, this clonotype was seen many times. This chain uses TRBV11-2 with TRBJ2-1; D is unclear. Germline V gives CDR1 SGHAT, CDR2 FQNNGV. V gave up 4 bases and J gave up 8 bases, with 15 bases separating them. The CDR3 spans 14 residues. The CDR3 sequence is CASSSSPIVDEQFF. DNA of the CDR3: TGTGCCAGCAGCTCCAGCCCTATTGTGGATGAGCAGTTCTTC.

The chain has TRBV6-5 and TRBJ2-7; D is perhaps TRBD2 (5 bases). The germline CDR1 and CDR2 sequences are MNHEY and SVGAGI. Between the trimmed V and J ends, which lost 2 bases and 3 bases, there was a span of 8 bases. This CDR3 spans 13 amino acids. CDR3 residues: CASSYRRGYEQYF. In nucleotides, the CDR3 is TGTGCCAGCAGTTACCGACGGGGCTACGAGCAGTACTTC.

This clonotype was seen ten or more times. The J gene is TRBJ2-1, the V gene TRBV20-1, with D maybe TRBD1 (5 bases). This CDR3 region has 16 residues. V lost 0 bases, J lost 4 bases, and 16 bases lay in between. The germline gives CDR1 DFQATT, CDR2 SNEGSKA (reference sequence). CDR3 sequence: CSARDPSGAEYNEQFF. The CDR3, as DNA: TGCAGTGCTAGAGATCCTTCTGGGGCGGAATACAATGAGCAGTTCTTC.

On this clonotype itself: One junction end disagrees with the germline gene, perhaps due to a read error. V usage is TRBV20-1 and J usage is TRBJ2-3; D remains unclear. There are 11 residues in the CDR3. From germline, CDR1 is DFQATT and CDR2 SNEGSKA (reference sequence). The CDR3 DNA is TGCAGTGGGGATCACACAGATGCGCAGTATTTT. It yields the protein CSGDHTDAQYF.

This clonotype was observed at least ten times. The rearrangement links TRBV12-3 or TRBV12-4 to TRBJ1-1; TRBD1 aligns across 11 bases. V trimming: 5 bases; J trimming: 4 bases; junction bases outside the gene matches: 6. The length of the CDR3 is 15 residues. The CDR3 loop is CASSLGQGASTEAFF. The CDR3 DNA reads TGTGCCAGCAGTCTAGGACAGGGGGCGAGCACTGAAGCTTTCTTT.

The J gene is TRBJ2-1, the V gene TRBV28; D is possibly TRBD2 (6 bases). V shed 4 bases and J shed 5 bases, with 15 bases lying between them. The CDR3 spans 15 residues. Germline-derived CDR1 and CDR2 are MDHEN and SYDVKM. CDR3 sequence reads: CASSYTLSGNNEQFF. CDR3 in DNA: TGTGCCAGCAGTTACACCCTTAGCGGTAACAATGAGCAGTTCTTC.

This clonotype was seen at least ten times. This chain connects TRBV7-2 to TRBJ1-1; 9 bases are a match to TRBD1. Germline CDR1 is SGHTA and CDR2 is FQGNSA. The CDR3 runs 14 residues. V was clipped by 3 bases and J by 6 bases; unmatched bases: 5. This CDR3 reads CASSLNRGLAEAFF. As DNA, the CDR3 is TGTGCCAGCAGCTTGAACAGGGGGCTGGCTGAAGCTTTCTTT.

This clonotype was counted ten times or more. The CDR3 spells CATSDPKNRDSAKFF. In DNA, the CDR3 is TGTGCCACCAGTGACCCAAAAAACCGGGACTCCGCCAAGTTCTTC. This chain uses TRBV24-1 with TRBJ2-1; D might be TRBD2 (6 bases). The ends were cut back, 4 bases at V and 14 bases at J, with 23 bases in the middle. The CDR3 consists of 15 residues. CDR1 is KGHDR, CDR2 SFDVKD, per germline.

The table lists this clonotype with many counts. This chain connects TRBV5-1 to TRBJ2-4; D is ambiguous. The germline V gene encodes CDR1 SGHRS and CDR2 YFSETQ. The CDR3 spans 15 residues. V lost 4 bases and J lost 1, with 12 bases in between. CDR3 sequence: CASSPYTGAKNIQYF. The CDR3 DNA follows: TGCGCCAGCAGCCCATACACCGGGGCCAAAAACATTCAGTACTTC.

CDR3 in amino acids: CASSEAPSSYNEQFF. The DNA of the CDR3 is TGTGCCAGCAGTGAAGCGCCGAGCTCCTACAATGAGCAGTTCTTC. The chain is built from TRBV6-1 and TRBJ2-1; unclear D gene. Per the germline V gene, CDR1 is MNHNS and CDR2 is SASEGT. This CDR3 region has 15 residues. The V end lost 0 bases, the J end lost 0 bases, and 6 bases lay between the germline ends.

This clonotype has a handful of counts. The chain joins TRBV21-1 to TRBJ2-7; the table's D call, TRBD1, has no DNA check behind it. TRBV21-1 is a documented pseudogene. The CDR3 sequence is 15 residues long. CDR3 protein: CASSGWDRDSHEQYF. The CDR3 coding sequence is TGTGCCAGCAGCGGCTGGGACAGGGATTCCCACGAGCAGTACTTC.

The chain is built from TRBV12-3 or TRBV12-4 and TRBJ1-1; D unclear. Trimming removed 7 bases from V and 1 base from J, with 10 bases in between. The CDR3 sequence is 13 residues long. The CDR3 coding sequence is TGTGCCAGCACGCTTTTTGGGAACACTGAAGCTTTCTTT. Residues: CASTLFGNTEAFF.

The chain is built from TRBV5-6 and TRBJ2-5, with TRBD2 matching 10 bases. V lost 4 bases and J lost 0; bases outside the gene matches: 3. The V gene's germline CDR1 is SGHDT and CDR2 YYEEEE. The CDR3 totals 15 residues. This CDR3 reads CASSPTSGYQETQYF. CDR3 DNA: TGTGCCAGCAGCCCGACTAGCGGGTACCAAGAGACCCAGTACTTC.

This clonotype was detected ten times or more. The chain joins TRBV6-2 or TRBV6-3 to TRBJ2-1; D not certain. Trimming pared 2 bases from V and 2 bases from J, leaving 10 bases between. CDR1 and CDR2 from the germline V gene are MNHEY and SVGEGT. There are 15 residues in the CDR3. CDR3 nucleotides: TGTGCCAGCAGTTACGAGAGCGAGACCTACAATGAGCAGTTCTTC. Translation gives CASSYESETYNEQFF.

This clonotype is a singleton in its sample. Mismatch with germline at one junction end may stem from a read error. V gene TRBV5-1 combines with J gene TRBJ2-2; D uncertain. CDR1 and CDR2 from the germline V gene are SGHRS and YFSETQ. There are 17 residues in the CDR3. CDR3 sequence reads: CTSSFGPNPLNTGELFF. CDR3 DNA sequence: TGCACCAGCAGTTTCGGACCTAACCCCTTGAACACCGGGGAGCTGTTTTTT.

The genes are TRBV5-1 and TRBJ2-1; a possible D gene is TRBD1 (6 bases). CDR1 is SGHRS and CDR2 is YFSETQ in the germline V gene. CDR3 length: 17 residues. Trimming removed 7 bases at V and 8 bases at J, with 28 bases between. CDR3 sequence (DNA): TGCGCCAGCGGGTCAGGGGTTCTGGGTTCAATAGACCATGAGCAGTTCTTC. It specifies CASGSGVLGSIDHEQFF.